The present TCR beta chain was sequenced within a study of T-cell reconstitution after alpha-beta-depleted transplantation in children. Of note for this clonotype: As yet, its antigen is unknown.

V was clipped by 5 bases and J by 0 bases; unmatched bases: 6. Germline V gene lookup returns CDR1 DFQATT and CDR2 SNEGSKA (reference sequence). The CDR3 totals 16 residues. A TCRbeta library incorporating unique molecular identifiers was prepared. TCRdb re-analysed the PCR reads in MiXCR, keeping a single row per CDR3 protein. The sample has about 600,000 distinct CDR3 sequences, more than 20% seen once. Study outcomes and limitations: Reportedly, roughly two months post-transplant, alpha-beta T cells arose from several hundred expanded graft clones. A year had passed since transplant, and T-cell counts and diversity by then came mostly from newly produced T cells.

The receptor was derived from a boy less than two years old who had a stem cell transplant for acute myeloid leukemia, so the T cells may come from the graft donor. The specimen comprised PBMCs, mostly from graft donor cells, sampled 360 days after TCRalphabeta/CD19-depleted stem cell transplant. This chain connects TRBV20-1 to TRBJ1-6; 8 nucleotides line up with TRBD1. The CDR3 nucleotides are TGCAGTGCTGCCTGGACAGGGAGCTCCTATAATTCACCCCTCCACTTT. Translation gives CSAAWTGSSYNSPLHF.